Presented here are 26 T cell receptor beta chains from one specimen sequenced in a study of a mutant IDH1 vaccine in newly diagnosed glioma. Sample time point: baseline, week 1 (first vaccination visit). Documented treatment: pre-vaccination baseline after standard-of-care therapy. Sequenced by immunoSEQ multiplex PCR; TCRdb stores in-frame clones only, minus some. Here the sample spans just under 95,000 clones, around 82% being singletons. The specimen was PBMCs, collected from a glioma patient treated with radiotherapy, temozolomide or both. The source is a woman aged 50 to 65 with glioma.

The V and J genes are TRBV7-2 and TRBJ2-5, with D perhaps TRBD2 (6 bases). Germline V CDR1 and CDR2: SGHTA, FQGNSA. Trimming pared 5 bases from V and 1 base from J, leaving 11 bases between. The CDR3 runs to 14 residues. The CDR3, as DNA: TGTGCCAGCAGCCCAGGACTACTCCAAGAGACCCAGTACTTC. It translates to CASSPGLLQETQYF.

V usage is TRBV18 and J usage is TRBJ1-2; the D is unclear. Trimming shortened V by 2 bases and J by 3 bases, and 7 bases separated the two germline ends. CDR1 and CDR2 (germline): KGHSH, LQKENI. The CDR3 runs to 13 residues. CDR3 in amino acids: CASSPDTYYGYTF. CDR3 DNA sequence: TGTGCCAGCTCACCAGACACCTACTATGGCTACACCTTC.

This CDR3 reads CASSPSAGELFF. Here the CDR3 DNA reads TGTGCCAGCAGTCCATCTGCCGGGGAGCTGTTTTTT. V gene TRBV27 combines with J gene TRBJ2-2; D remains unclear. Trimming left V 5 bases short and J 6 bases short, with 7 bases between. CDR1 and CDR2 (germline): MNHEY, SMNVEV (reference sequence). The CDR3 extends over 12 amino acids.

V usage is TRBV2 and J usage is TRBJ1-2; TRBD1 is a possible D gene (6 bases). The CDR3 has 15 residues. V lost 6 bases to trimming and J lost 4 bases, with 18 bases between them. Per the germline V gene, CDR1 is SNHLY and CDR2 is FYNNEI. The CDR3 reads CASSGRNRAAYGYTF. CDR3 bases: TGTGCCAGCAGCGGAAGGAACAGGGCAGCCTATGGCTACACCTTC. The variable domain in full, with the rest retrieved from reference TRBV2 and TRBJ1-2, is EPEVTQTPSHQVTQMGQEVILRCVPISNHLYFYWYRQILGQKVEFLVSFYNNEISEKSEIFDDQFSVERPDGSNFTLKIRSTKLEDSAMYFCASSGRNRAAYGYTFGSGTRLTVV.

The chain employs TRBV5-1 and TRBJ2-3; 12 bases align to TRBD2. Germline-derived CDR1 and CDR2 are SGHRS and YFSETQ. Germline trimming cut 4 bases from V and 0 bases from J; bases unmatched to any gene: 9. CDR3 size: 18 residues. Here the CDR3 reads CASSDGLAGLTSTDTQYF. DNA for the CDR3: TGCGCCAGCAGCGACGGACTAGCGGGGTTGACTAGCACAGATACGCAGTATTTT.

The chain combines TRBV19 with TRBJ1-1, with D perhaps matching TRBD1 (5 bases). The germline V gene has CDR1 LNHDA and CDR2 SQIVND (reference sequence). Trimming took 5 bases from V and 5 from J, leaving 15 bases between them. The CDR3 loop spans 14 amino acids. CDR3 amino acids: CASSVVGGWTEAFF. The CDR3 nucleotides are TGTGCCAGTAGTGTCGTCGGGGGATGGACTGAAGCTTTCTTT.

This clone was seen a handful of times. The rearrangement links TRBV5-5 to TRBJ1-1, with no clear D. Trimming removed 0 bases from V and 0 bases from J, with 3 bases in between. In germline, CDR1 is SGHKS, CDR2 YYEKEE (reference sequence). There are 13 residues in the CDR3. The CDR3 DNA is TGTGCCAGCAGCTTGGACCTGAACACTGAAGCTTTCTTT. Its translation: CASSLDLNTEAFF.

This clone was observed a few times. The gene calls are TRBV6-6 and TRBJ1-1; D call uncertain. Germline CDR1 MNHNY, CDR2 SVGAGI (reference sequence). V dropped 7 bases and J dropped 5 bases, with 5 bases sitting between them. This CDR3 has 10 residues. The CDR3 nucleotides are TGTGCCAGCATCAGAACTGAAGCTTTCTTT. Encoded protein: CASIRTEAFF.

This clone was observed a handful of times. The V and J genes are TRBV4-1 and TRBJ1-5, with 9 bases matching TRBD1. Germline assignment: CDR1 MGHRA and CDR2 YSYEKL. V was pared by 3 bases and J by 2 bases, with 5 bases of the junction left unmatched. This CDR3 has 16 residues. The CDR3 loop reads CASSQVGQGGNQPQHF. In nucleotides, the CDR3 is TGCGCCAGCAGCCAGGTGGGACAGGGCGGCAATCAGCCCCAGCATTTT.

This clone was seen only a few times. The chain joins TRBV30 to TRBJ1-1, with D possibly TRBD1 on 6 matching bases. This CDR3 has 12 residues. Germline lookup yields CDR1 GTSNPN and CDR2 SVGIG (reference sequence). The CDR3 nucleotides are TGTGCTTCCGACAGGCCTTTAGGCGAAGCTTTCTTT. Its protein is CASDRPLGEAFF. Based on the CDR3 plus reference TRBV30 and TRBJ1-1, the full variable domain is SQTIHQWPATLVQPVGSPLSLECTVEGTSNPNLYWYRQAAGRGLQLLFYSVGIGQISSEVPQNLSASRPQDRQFILSSKKLLLSDSGFYLCASDRPLGEAFFGQGTRLTVV.

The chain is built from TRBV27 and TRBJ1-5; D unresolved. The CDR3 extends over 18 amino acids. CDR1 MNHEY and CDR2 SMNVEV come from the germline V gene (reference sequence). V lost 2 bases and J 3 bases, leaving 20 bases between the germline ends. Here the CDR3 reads CASSLRGSASTPNQPQHF. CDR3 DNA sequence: TGTGCCAGCAGTTTAAGAGGGTCCGCGTCTACCCCCAATCAGCCCCAGCATTTT.

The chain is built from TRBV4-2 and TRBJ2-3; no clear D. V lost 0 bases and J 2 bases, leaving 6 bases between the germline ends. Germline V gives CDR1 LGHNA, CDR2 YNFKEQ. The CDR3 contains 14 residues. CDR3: CASSQEILTDTQYF. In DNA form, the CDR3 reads TGTGCCAGCAGCCAAGAGATACTCACAGATACGCAGTATTTT.

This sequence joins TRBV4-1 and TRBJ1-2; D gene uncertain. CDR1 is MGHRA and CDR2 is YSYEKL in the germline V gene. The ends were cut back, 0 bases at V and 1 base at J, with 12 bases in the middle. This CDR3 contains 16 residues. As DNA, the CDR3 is TGCGCCAGCAGCCAAGACGATCGGCAGATTAACTATGGCTACACCTTC. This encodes CASSQDDRQINYGYTF.

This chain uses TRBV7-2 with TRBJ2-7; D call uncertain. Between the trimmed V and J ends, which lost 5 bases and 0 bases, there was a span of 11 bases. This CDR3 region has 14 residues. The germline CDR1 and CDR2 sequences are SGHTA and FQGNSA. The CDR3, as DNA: TGTGCCAGCAGCCCGCATGGATCCTCCTACGAGCAGTACTTC. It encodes CASSPHGSSYEQYF.

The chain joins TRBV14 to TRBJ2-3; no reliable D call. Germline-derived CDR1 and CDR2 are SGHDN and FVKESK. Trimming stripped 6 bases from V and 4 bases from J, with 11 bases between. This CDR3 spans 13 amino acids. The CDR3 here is CASSPTRADTQYF. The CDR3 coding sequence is TGTGCCAGCAGTCCGACCCGGGCAGATACGCAGTATTTT. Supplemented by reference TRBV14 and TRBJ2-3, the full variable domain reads EAGVTQFPSHSVIEKGQTVTLRCDPISGHDNLYWYRRVMGKEIKFLLHFVKESKQDESGMPNNRFLAERTGGTYSTLKVQPAELEDSGVYFCASSPTRADTQYFGPGTRLTVL.

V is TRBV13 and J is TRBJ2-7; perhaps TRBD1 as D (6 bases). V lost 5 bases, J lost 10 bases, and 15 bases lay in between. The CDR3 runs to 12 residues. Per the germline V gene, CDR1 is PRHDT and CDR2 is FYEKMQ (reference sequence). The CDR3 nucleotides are TGTGCCAGCAGCACGGGACAATCGGACCAGTACTTC. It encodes CASSTGQSDQYF. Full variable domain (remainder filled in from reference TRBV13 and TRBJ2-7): AAGVIQSPRHLIKEKRETATLKCYPIPRHDTVYWYQQGPGQDPQFLISFYEKMQSDKGSIPDRFSAQQFSDYHSELNMSSLELGDSALYFCASSTGQSDQYFGPGTRLTVT.

The CDR3 DNA reads as TGTGCCAGTAGTTCCAGGTTGGGACAGGGGGACACTGAAGCTTTCTTT. Its protein product is CASSSRLGQGDTEAFF. This chain uses TRBV19 with TRBJ1-1; 11 bases agree with TRBD1. Germline V CDR1 and CDR2: LNHDA, SQIVND (reference sequence). The CDR3 is 16 residues long. V lost 5 bases and J lost 3; bases outside the gene matches: 8.

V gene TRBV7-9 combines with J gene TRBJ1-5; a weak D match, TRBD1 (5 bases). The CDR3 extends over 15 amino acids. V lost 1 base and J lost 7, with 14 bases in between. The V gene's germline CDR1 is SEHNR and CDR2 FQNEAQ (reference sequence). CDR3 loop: CASSLGGLVTQPQHF. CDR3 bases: TGTGCCAGCAGCTTAGGGGGACTAGTCACCCAGCCCCAGCATTTT.

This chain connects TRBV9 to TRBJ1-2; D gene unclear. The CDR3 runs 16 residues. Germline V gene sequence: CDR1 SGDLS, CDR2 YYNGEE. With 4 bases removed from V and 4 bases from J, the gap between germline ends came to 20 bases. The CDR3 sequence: CASSLPLSGEVYGYTF. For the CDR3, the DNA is TGTGCCAGCAGCCTACCCCTATCCGGGGAGGTCTATGGCTACACCTTC.

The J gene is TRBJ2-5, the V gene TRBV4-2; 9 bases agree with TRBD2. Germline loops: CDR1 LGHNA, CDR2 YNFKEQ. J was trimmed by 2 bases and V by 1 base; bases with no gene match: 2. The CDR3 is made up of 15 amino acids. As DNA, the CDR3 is TGTGCCAGCAGCCAAGTAGCGGGGGTGCAAGAGACCCAGTACTTC. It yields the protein CASSQVAGVQETQYF.

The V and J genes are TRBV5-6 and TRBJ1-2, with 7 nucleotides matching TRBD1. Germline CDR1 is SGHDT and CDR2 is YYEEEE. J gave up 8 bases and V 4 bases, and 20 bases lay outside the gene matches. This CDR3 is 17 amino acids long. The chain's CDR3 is CASSPGGTDLPGSGYTF. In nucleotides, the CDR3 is TGTGCCAGCAGCCCGGGGGGGACAGACCTACCGGGGTCCGGCTACACCTTC.

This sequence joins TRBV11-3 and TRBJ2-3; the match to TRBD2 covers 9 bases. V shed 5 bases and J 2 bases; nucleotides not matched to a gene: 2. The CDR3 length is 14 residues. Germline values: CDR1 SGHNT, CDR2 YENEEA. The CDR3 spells CASSGGLATDTQYF. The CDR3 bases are TGTGCCAGCAGCGGGGGACTAGCCACAGATACGCAGTATTTT.

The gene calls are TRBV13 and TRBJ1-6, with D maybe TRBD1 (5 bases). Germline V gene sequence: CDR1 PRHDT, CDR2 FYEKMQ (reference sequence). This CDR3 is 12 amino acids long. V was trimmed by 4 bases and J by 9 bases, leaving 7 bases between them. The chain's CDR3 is CASSSDSSPLHF. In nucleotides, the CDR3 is TGTGCCAGCAGCTCCGACAGTTCACCCCTCCACTTT.

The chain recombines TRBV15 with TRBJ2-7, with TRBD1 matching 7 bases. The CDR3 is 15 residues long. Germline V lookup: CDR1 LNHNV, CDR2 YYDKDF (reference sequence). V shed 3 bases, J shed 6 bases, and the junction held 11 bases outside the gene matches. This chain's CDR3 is CATSRARDSAREQYF. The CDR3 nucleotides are TGTGCCACCAGCAGGGCGAGGGACAGCGCGCGCGAGCAGTACTTC.

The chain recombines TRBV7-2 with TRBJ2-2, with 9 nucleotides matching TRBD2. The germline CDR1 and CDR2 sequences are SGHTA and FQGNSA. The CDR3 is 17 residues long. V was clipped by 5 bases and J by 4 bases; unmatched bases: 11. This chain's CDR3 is CASSAMPGLASTGELFF. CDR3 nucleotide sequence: TGTGCCAGCAGCGCAATGCCGGGACTAGCCTCCACCGGGGAGCTGTTTTTT.

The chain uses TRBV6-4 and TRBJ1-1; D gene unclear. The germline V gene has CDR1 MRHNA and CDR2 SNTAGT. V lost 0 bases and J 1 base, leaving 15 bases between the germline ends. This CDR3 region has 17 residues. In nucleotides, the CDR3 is TGTGCCAGCAGTGACTCTAGGTGCAGCGCGGGGAACACTGAAGCTTTCTTT. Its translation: CASSDSRCSAGNTEAFF.